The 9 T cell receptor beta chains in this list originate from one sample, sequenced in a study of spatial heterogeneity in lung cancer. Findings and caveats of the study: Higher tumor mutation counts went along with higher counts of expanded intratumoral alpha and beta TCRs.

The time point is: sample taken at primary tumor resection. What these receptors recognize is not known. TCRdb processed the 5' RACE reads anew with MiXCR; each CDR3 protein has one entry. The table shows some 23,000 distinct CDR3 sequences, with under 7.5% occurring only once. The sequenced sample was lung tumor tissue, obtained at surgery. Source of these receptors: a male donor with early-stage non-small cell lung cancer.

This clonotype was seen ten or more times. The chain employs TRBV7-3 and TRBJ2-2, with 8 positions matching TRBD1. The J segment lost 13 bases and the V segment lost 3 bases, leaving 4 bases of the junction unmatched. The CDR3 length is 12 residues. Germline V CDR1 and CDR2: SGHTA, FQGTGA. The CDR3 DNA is TGTGCCAGCAGCTTTGACAGGGGAATGCTGTTTTTT. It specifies CASSFDRGMLFF.

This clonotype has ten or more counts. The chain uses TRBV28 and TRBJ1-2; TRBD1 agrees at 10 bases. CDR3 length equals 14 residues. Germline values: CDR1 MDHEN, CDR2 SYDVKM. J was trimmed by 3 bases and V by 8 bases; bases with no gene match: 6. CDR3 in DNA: TGTGCCAGCGGACAGGGGGTGAATCACTATGGCTACACCTTC. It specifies CASGQGVNHYGYTF.

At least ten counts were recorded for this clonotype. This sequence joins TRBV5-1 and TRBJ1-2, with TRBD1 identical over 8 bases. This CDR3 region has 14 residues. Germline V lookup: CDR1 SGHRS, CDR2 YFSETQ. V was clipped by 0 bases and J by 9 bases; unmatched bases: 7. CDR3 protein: CASSLAWTGYSYTF. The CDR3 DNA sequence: TGCGCCAGCAGCTTGGCCTGGACAGGGTATAGCTACACCTTC.

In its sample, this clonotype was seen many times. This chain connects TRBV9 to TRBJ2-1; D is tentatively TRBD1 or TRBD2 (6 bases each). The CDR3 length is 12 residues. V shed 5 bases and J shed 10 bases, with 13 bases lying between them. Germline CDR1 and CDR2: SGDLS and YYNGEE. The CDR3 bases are TGTGCCAGCAGTCTGACGGGGGCAGAGCAGTTCTTC. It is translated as CASSLTGAEQFF. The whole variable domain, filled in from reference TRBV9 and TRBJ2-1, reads DSGVTQTPKHLITATGQRVTLRCSPRSGDLSVYWYQQSLDQGLQFLIQYYNGEERAKGNILERFSAQQFPDLHSELNLSSLELGDSALYFCASSLTGAEQFFGPGTRLTVL.

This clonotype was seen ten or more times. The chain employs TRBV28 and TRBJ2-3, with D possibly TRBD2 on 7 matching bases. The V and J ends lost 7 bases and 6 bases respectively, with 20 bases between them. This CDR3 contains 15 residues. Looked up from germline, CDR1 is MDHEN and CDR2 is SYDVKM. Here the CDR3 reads CASTPRGLRTDTQYF. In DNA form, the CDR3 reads TGTGCCAGCACCCCGCGGGGGCTCAGAACCGATACGCAGTATTTT.

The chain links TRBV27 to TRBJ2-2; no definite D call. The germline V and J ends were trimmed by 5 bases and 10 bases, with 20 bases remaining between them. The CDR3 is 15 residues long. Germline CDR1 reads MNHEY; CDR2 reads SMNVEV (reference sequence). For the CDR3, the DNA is TGTGCCAGCAGTCCCTACCGGTTGGAAACTGTGGAGCTGTTTTTT. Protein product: CASSPYRLETVELFF.

Written as DNA, the CDR3 is TGTGCCAGCAGTTACGACAGTAGGGGAAACACCATATATTTT. Its protein product is CASSYDSRGNTIYF. This chain joins TRBV6-5 and TRBJ1-3, with a tentative D call TRBD1 (5 bases). The CDR3 is 14 residues long. V lost 2 bases and J 4 bases, leaving 9 bases between the germline ends. CDR1 and CDR2 (germline): MNHEY, SVGAGI.

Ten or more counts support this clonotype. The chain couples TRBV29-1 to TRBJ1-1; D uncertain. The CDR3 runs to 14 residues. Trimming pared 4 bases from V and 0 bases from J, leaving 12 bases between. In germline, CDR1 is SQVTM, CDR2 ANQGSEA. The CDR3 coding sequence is TGCAGCGTTGGCCTGAAGAGCTTGAACACTGAAGCTTTCTTT. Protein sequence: CSVGLKSLNTEAFF.

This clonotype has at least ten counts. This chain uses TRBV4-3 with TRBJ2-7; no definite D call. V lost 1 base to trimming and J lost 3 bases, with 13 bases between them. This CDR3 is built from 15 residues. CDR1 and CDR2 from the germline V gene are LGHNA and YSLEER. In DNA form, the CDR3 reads TGCGCCAGCAGCCAAGGAATCGGGCGCAGCTACGAGCAGTACTTC. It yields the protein CASSQGIGRSYEQYF.